The clone carrying this TCR beta chain was detected ten times or more. Its antigen remains unknown. This sample was taken from a study of identical twins. Overall study results and limits: The abundant beta clonotypes from cord blood had fewer insertions, and memory repertoires had none of this.

The CDR3 spans 18 residues. The germline V gene encodes CDR1 SGHAT and CDR2 FQNNGV. Trimming removed 2 bases from V and 0 bases from J, with 19 bases in between. No donor was unhealthy or non-Caucasian. Each cDNA held unique molecular identifiers, and template switching gave it a universal primer site. TCRdb itself ran the 5' RACE reads through MiXCR, one entry per CDR3 protein. The data contain approximately 410,000 distinct CDR3 sequences, around 18% of them singletons. This clonotype was sampled from a man aged 50 to 60 in good health. Sequencing input: naive T cells sorted from blood. This chain uses TRBV11-2 with TRBJ2-5; D ambiguous. The CDR3 is CASSLWGSGSTDQETQYF. CDR3 DNA sequence: TGTGCCAGCAGCTTATGGGGAAGTGGCAGCACCGACCAAGAGACCCAGTACTTC.